Below, one T cell receptor beta chain is given with its context. Germline V gene lookup returns CDR1 MDHEN and CDR2 SYDVKM. This CDR3 spans 15 amino acids. V was clipped by 2 bases and J by 5 bases, with 13 bases between them. It was with random hexamers that roughly 0.5 to 1 ug RNA was reverse transcribed. One entry per CDR3 protein results from TCRdb running MiXCR on the immunoSEQ multiplex PCR reads. The sample lists a few hundred thousand distinct CDR3 sequences; 80% to 90% were seen once. The sample originates from a study of CD8 T cells in Susac syndrome. The chain uses TRBV28 and TRBJ1-5; D unclear. The sequence came from a human donor with multiple sclerosis. Source material: CD8+ T cells from PBMCs. The CDR3 DNA reads TGTGCCAGCAGTTTACCCCTATGGGTAGATCAGCCCCAGCATTTT. It encodes CASSLPLWVDQPQHF.